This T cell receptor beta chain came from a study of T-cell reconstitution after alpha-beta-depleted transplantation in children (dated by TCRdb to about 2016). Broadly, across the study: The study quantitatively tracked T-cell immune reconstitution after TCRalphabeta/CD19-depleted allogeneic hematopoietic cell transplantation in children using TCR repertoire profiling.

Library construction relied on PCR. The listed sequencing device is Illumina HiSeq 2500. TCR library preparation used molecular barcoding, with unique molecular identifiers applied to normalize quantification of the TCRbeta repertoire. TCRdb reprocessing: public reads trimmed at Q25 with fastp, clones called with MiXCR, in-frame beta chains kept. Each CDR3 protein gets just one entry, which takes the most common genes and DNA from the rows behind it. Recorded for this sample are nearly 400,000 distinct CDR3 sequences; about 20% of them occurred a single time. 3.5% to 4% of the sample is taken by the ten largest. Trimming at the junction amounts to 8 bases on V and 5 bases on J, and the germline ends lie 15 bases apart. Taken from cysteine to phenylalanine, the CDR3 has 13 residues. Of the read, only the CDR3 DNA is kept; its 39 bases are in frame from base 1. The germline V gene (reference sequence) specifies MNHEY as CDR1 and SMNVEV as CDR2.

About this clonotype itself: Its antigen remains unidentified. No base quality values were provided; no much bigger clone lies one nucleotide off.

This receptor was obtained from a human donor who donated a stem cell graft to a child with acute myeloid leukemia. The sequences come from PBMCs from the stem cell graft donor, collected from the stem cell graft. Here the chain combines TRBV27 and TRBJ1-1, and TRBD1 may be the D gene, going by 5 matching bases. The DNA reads TGTGCCAGCGGGGGACTAGGGGAGACTGAAGCTTTCTTT. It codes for CASGGLGETEAFF.